These T cell receptor beta chains were read from a single sample in a study of shared clonotypes between healthy human individuals. Sequencing used immunoSEQ multiplex PCR; TCRdb keeps in-frame clones, though not all of them. This sample has roughly 2,000,000 clones, with approximately 94% found just once. Sample: naive CD8+ T cells sorted from blood. The receptors come from a man younger than 30 in good health. CDR3s include the opening cysteine and the closing phenylalanine or tryptophan. D genes are given only for firm matches. A clone size is listed for some rows: how often the clone was seen (once, few, many), or a class if it is expanded.

j_call clone_size d_call v_call cdr3_nt cdr3_aa
TRBJ1-1 . . TRBV5-1 TGCGCCAGCAGCTTACGGGGGCAAAACACTGAAGCTTTCTTT CASSLRGQNTEAFF
TRBJ1-2 . . TRBV30 TGTGCCTGGAGTCAAGACGGATTCTATGGCTACACCTTC CAWSQDGFYGYTF
TRBJ2-7 . . TRBV7-6 TGTGCCAGCAGCCCCGGGGGAAACTACGAGCAGTACTTC CASSPGGNYEQYF
TRBJ2-7 . . TRBV7-8 TGTGCCAGCAGCTTAGAATCCAGGGGGGCCCCCTACGAGCAGTACTTC CASSLESRGAPYEQYF
TRBJ2-7 . . TRBV4-1 TGCGCCAGCAGCCAAGAGAGAGGGACCAACTACGAGCAGTACTTC CASSQERGTNYEQYF
TRBJ1-1 . . TRBV9 TGTGCCAGCAGCCCCGGGGCCCTGAACACTGAAGCTTTCTTT CASSPGALNTEAFF
TRBJ2-2 . TRBD2 TRBV28 TGTGCCAGCAGTATACCTAGCGGGGGGTTCGGGGAGCTGTTTTTT CASSIPSGGFGELFF
TRBJ2-7 . TRBD1 TRBV7-9 TGTGCCAGCAGCTTAGTAGTGGCCGGGACAGGGACGTACGAGCAGTACTTC CASSLVVAGTGTYEQYF
TRBJ1-1 . TRBD1 TRBV13 TGTGCCAGCAGCTTAGGCCCACAGGGGGCCACTGAAGCTTTCTTT CASSLGPQGATEAFF
TRBJ2-7 . TRBD1 TRBV7-3 TGTGCCAGCAGCTTTCCTGGACAGGGGTACGAGCAGTACTTC CASSFPGQGYEQYF
TRBJ2-5 . TRBD2 TRBV10-3 TGTGCCATCAGTGAGGGGGGACTAGCAGGACAAGAGACCCAGTACTTC CAISEGGLAGQETQYF
TRBJ2-7 . TRBD2 TRBV5-1 TGCGCCAGCAGCGGAATAGCGGGAGGGTCCGGCTCCTACGAGCAGTACTTC CASSGIAGGSGSYEQYF
TRBJ2-7 . . TRBV6-4 TGTGCCAGCAGTGGCGGCCACGGGAAGGGGTCCTACGAGCAGTACTTC CASSGGHGKGSYEQYF
TRBJ2-5 few . TRBV29-1 TGCAGCGTCCAGAGTGATCAGGGGCCTAAATCCCAAGAGACCCAGTACTTC CSVQSDQGPKSQETQYF
TRBJ1-3 . . TRBV27 TGTGCCAGCATCCTCTCCCCTGGAAACACCATATATTTT CASILSPGNTIYF
TRBJ1-1 . . TRBV6-5 TGTGCCAGCGTTCAGAACACTGAAGCTTTCTTT CASVQNTEAFF
TRBJ2-3 . . TRBV4-1 TGCGCCAGCAGCTCCCGCGGCGGCACAGATACGCAGTATTTT CASSSRGGTDTQYF
TRBJ1-4 . TRBD1 TRBV28 TGTGCCAGCAGTTCCCTGGACAGGACTAATGAAAAACTGTTTTTT CASSSLDRTNEKLFF
TRBJ1-2 . TRBD1 TRBV27 TGTGCCAGCAGAAACAGGGGGTCCTACTATGGCTACACCTTC CASRNRGSYYGYTF
TRBJ1-1 . TRBD1 TRBV5-6 TGTGCCAGCAGCTTGTATCTTTCAGGGGGCACTGAAGCTTTCTTT CASSLYLSGGTEAFF
TRBJ2-5 . . TRBV5-1 TGCGCCAGCAGCTTGACGGGGGACCAAGAGACCCAGTACTTC CASSLTGDQETQYF
TRBJ2-7 . . TRBV5-6 TGTGCCAGCAGCTTCCGGGGGATGACCTACGAGCAGTACTTC CASSFRGMTYEQYF
TRBJ1-1 . TRBD1 TRBV7-2 TGTGCCAGCAGCCGGTGGACAGGCGCGGAGGGAGCTGAAGCTTTCTTT CASSRWTGAEGAEAFF
TRBJ2-5 . TRBD2 TRBV19 TGTGCCAGTAGGAACTCGACTAGCGTCAAAGAGACCCAGTACTTC CASRNSTSVKETQYF
TRBJ2-4 . . TRBV25-1 TGTGCCAGCAGTGACATCCGGGACGGTCTAGCCAAAAACATTCAGTACTTC CASSDIRDGLAKNIQYF
TRBJ1-1 . . TRBV7-2 TGTGCCAGCAGCTTGGGGGGGCAACTCACTGAAGCTTTCTTT CASSLGGQLTEAFF
TRBJ1-1 . TRBD1 TRBV6-6 TGTGCCAGCGGACAGGGAATGAACTCTGGCACTGAAGCTTTCTTT CASGQGMNSGTEAFF
TRBJ2-2 once TRBD2 TRBV6-1 TGTGCCAGCAGTGAACACTACGGCCCGCCCGCAGGGAGGGTCCCCATGGTGTTTTTT CASSEHYGPPAGRVPMVFF
TRBJ2-7 . TRBD2 TRBV7-2 TGTGCCAGCAGCTTTAGCGGGAGAGGGGTCGAGCAGTACTTC CASSFSGRGVEQYF
TRBJ2-7 . . TRBV7-9 TGTGCCAGCAGCTTAAAGGGACGGAGCTCCTACGAGCAGTACTTC CASSLKGRSSYEQYF
TRBJ1-5 . TRBD1 TRBV28 TGTGCCAGCAGTCCGCGGGACAGGGCAGGCAATCAGCCCCAGCATTTT CASSPRDRAGNQPQHF
TRBJ2-7 . . TRBV19 TGTGCCAGTAGTATACGCGGCCCCTCCTACGAGCAGTACTTC CASSIRGPSYEQYF
TRBJ1-6 . . TRBV6-6 TGTGCCAGCACCTGGGGGCGGGGGTTAAAGGCACCCCTCCACTTT CASTWGRGLKAPLHF
TRBJ2-7 . . TRBV5-4 TGTGCCAGCAGCGTGACAGGGACTCTTAGCTCCTACGAGCAGTACTTC CASSVTGTLSSYEQYF
TRBJ2-5 . TRBD2 TRBV13 TGTGCCAGCAGCTCCGGGACTAGCGGATATGAGACCCAGTACTTC CASSSGTSGYETQYF
TRBJ2-3 . TRBD2 TRBV2 TGTGCCAGCACTACGAACCGGCTAGCGGGGGCAAAAGCAGATACGCAGTATTTT CASTTNRLAGAKADTQYF
TRBJ2-7 . TRBD2 TRBV11-2 TGTGCCAGCAGCAGTAGCGGGAGGGCCTACGAGCAGTACTTC CASSSSGRAYEQYF
TRBJ2-5 . TRBD2 TRBV7-8 TGTGCCAGCAGCTTTGGACTAGCGGGGCAAGAGACCCAGTACTTC CASSFGLAGQETQYF
TRBJ1-6 . . TRBV5-5 TGTGCCAGCAGCTTTCGGGGGCCTGGTTCACCCCTCCACTTT CASSFRGPGSPLHF
TRBJ2-7 . . TRBV5-1 TGCGCCAGCAGCTTGGACGGACTCCGCTACGAGCAGTACTTC CASSLDGLRYEQYF
TRBJ2-7 . TRBD1 TRBV5-1 TGCGCCAGCAGCTTGGTCCCCGCTTGGACAGGGGACGACGAGCAGTACTTC CASSLVPAWTGDDEQYF
TRBJ2-3 . . TRBV5-1 TGCGCCAGCAGAGGGAGTTTAGCGGATCCAACTGGAGATACGCAGTATTTT CASRGSLADPTGDTQYF
TRBJ2-7 . TRBD1 TRBV5-1 TGCGCCAGCAGCTGGGGACAGGGCAACGAGCAGTACTTC CASSWGQGNEQYF